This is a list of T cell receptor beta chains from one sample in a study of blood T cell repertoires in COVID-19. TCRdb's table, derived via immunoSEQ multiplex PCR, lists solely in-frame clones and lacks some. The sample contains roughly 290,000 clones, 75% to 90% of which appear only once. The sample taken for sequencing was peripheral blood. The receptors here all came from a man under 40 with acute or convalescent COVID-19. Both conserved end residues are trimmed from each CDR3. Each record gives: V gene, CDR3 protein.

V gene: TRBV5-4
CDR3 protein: ASSSTSGSYNEQF

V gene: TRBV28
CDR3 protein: ASSVPGTGYSPLH

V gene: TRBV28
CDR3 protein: ASLSGTRHYT

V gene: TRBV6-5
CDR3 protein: ASSTGRRTEAF

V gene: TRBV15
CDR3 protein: ATSTLRGRVGTEAF

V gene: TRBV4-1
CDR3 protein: ASSPDRTLGARAGEQY

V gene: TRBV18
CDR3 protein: ASSRSITENTEAF

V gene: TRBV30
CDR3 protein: AWSRGEKTQY

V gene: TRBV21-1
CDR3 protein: ASSNKQGLSPGANVLT

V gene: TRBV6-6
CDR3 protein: ASSPRALDRGIETQY

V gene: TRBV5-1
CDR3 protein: ASSLAGAGEAF

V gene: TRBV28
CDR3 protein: ASSPGTSGISDTQY

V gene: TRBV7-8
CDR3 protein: ASTRRRGRRLGGGGETQY

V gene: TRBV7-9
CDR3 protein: ASSPSRWNTEAF

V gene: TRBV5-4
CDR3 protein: ASSRKLAGGRYGSTDTQY

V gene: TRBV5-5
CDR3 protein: ASSFGLRATNEKLF

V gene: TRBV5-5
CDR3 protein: ASSLESGVTEAF

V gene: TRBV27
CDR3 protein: ASSLRPGWTGELF

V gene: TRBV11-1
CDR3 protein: ASSLDQSPLH

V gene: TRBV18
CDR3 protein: ASSPGGTGGRETQY

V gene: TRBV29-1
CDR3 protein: SAAGDRRNTEAF

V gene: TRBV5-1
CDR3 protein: ASSLWDSQNQPQH

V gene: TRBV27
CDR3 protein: ASSFGENQPQH

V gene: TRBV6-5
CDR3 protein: ASSYYRTANTEAF

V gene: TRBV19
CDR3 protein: ASSIPGQMNTEAF

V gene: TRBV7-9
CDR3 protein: ASSLVLAGAYEQY

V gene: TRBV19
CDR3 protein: ASSILTENTEAF

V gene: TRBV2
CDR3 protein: ASRTETYEQY

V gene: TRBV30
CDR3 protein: AWSPPRTGSGELF

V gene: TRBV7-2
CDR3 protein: ASSSQGASYNEQF

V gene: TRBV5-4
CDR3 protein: ASSLLGGAREQF

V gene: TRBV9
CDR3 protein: ASSRSGPSYNEQF

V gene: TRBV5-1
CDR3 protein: ASSLGQSVNTEAF

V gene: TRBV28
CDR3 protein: ASSLAVVNQPQH

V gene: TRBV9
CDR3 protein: ASSVQGGQETQY

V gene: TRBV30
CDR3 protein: AWASGANQPQH

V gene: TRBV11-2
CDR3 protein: ASSGGLAGGAGELF

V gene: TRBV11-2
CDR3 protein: ASSVRSNQPQH

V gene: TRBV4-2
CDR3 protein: ASSQGDRDFYSIY

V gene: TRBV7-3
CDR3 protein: ASSKGSDTQY

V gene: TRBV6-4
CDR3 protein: ASPEMRETKVGGYT

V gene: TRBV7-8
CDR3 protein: ASSRRGGKVTEAF

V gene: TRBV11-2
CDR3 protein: ASSSGQGSYGYT

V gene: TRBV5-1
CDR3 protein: ASSLDGDSYEQY

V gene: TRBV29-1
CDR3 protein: SGWTVKNTEAF

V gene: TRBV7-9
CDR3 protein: ASSSGAYEQY

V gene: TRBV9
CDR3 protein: ASSVRLAFFNEQF

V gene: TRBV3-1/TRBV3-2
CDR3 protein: ASSSPGDYSPLH

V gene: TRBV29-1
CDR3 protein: SGGDSSNQPQH

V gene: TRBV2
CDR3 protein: ASSPIPGEQF

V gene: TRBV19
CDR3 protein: ASSRRDWPQH

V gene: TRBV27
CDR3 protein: ASSQAGLNQPQH

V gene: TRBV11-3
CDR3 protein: ASSFRGTDTQY

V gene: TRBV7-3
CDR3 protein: ASSLTAGENTEAF

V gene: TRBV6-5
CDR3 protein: ASTGTIYEQY

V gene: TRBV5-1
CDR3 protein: ASSLETIGGNTEAF

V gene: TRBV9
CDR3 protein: ASSGGTYNEKLF

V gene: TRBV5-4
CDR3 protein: ASSFSAGGPLETQY

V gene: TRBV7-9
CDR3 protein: ASSLIQNTEAF